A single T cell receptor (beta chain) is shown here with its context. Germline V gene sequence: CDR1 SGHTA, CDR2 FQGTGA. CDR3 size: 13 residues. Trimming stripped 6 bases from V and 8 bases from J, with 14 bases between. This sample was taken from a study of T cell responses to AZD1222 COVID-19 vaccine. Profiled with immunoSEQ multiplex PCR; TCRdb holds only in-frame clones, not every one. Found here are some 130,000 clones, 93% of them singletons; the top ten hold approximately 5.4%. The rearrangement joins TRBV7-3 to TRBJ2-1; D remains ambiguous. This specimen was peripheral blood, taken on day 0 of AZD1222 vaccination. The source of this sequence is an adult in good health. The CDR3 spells CASSSTSSYEQFF. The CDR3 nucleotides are TGTGCCAGCAGTTCAACCTCTAGTTATGAGCAGTTCTTC.